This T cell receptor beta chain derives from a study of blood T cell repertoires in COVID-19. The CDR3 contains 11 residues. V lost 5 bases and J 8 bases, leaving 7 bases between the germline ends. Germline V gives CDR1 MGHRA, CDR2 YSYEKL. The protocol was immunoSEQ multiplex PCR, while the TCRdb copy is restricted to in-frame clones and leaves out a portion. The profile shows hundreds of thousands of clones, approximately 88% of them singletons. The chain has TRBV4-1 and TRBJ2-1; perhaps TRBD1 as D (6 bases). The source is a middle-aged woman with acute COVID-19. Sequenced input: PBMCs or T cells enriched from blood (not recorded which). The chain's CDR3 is CASSRGYEQFF. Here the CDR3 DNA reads TGCGCCAGCAGCAGGGGGTATGAGCAGTTCTTC.